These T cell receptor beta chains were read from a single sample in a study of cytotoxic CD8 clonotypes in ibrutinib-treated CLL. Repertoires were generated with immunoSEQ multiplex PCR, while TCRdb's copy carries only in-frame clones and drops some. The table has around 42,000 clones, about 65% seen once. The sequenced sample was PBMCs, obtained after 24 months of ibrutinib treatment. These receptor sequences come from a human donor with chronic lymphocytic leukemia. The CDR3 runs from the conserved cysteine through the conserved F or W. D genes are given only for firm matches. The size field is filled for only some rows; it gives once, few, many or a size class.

TGTGCCAGCAGCCCCGGACTAGCGTGGGATACGCAGTATTTT,CASSPGLAWDTQYF,TRBJ2-3,TRBD2,TRBV11-1,-
TGCGCCAGCAGCCGAGAGGACTGGGACAAAGCCTACGAGCAGTACTTC,CASSREDWDKAYEQYF,TRBJ2-7,-,TRBV4-1,-
TGCGCCAGCAGCTTAGGACAGGGGGCCTATGAGCAGTTCTTC,CASSLGQGAYEQFF,TRBJ2-1,TRBD1,TRBV5-1,few
TGTGCCAGCAGAGACCGGGGCCTCTCTTACGAGCAGTACTTC,CASRDRGLSYEQYF,TRBJ2-7,-,TRBV6-5,-
TGTGCCAGCAGCAGACAGGGACCCTACGAGCAGTACTTC,CASSRQGPYEQYF,TRBJ2-7,TRBD1,TRBV5-5,-
TGTGCCAGCAGTGAGCCACCGAACACTGAAGCTTTCTTT,CASSEPPNTEAFF,TRBJ1-1,-,TRBV6-5,-
TGTGCCAGCAAGGACGCAGTCGGCTACACCTTC,CASKDAVGYTF,TRBJ1-2,-,TRBV6-1,many
TGTGCCAGCAGCTTGGGGACTTATGGCTACACCTTC,CASSLGTYGYTF,TRBJ1-2,-,TRBV5-6,many
TGCGCCAGCACAATTTTCCTGGTTGGCTATGGCTACACCTTC,CASTIFLVGYGYTF,TRBJ1-2,-,TRBV5-1,-
TGTGCCACCAGCAGAGATTTAACCGCCACCCAGTACTTC,CATSRDLTATQYF,TRBJ2-5,-,TRBV15,-
TGTGCCAGCAGCTTGGGGGCCGGGGGGTCAGGAAACACCATATATTTT,CASSLGAGGSGNTIYF,TRBJ1-3,-,TRBV11-2,-
TGTGCCAGCGCGATTGCCAGCAGCTCCTACAATGAGCAGTTCTTC,CASAIASSSYNEQFF,TRBJ2-1,-,TRBV19,-
TGTGCCAGCAGTAGGGGCGGGACATACGAGCAGTACTTC,CASSRGGTYEQYF,TRBJ2-7,-,TRBV6-6,-
TGTGCCAGCAGCTTAGGACTCTACGAGCAGTACTTC,CASSLGLYEQYF,TRBJ2-7,-,TRBV11-2,-
TGTGCCACCAGCAGAGACCTCCGTAGTAGCGGGAGGGATGCGAAGACCCAGTACTTC,CATSRDLRSSGRDAKTQYF,TRBJ2-5,TRBD2,TRBV15,-